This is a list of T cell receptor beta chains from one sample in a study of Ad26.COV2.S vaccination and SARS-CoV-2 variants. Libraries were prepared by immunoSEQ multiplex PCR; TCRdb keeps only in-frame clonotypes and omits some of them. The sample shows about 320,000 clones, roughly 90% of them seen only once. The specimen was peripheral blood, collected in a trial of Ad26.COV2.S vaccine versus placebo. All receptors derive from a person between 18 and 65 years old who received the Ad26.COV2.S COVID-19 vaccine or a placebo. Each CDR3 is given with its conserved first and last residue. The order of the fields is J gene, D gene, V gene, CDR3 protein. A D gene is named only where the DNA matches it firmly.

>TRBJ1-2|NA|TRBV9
CASSAGTATYGYTF
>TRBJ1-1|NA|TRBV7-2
CASSYSGRAMNTEAFF
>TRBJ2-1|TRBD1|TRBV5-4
CASSPDRARDEQFF
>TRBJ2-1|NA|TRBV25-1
CASSMQWWQVDEQFF
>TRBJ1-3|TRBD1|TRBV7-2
CASSPGGGPLSGNTIYF
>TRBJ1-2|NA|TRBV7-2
CASSLAGPGFGYTF
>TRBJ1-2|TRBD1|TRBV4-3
CASSQDVQGAWGYTF
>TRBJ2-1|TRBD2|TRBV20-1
CSASWTSGRIDEQFF
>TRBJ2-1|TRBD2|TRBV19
CASLPSASGLYNEQFF
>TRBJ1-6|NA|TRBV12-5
CASGSPGLNSPLHF
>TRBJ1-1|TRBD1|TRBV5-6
CASSFGQGIFTEAFF
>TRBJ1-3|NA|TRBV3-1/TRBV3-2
CASSHQGHSGNTIYF
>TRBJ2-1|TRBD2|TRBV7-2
CASRTSTHYNEQFF
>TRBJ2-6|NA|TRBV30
CAWSLRGAGANVLTF
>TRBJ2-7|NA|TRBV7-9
CASSSRGGVNEQYF
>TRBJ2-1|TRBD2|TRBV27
CASSLGLAGGFEQFF
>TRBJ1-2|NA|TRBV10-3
CAISATGAYGYTF
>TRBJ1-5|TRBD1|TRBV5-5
CASSRDRGTNQPQHF
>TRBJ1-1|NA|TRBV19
CASSSLARVGTEAFF
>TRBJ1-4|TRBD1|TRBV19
CASKGQSATNEKLFF
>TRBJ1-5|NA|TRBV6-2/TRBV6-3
CASSYIDSNQPQHF
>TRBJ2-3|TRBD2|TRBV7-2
CASSMGLAGEADTQYF
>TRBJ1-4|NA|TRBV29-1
CSVEATGLNEKLFF
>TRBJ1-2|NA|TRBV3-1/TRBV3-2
CASSQGGYYGYTF
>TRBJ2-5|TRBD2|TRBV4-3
CASSQDRTGGPQETQYF
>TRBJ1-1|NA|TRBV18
CASSSTRERNTEAFF
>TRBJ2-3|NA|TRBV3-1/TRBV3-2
CASNLGLTTDTQYF
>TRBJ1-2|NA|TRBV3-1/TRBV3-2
CASSQGAHGYTF
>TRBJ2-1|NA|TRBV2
CASPHGGNEQFF
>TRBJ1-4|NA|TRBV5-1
CASSLDGVPNEKLFF
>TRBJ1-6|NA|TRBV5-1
CASSLGGERGSPLHF
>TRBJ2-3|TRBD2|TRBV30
CAWDGSAGVQYF
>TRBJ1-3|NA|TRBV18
CASSLSAASSGNTIYF
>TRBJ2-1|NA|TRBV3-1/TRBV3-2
CASSRHRGGTSLDNEQFF
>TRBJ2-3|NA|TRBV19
CASRNNDRFTQYF
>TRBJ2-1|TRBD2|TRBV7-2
CASSLSRGVNEQFF
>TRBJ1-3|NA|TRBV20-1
CSAPAMNTIYF
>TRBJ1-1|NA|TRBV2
CASSTVQNTEAFF
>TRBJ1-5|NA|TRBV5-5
CASSLGGAQGSNQPQHF
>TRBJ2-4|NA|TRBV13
CASSLDSKNIQYF
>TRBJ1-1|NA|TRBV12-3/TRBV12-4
CASRAQVNRAFF
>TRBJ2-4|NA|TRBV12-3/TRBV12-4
CASSFGGKNIQYF
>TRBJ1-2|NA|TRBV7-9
CASSLLSDTHGYTF
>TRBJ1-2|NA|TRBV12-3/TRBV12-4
CASRLPGANGYTF
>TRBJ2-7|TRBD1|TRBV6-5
CASPGPGGRTYEQYF
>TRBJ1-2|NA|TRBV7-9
CASSHDSDYTNYGYTF
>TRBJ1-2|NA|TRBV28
CASSLLTGTVNFYGYTF
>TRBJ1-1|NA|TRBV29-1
CSASAGGTEAFF
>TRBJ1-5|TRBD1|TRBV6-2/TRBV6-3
CASSNGQGSQPQHF